One sample yielded the 29 T cell receptor beta chains listed below, sequenced in a study of OX40 agonist ivuxolimab in advanced cancers. Data came from immunoSEQ multiplex PCR; TCRdb stores just in-frame clones and leaves some out. The table records 97,000 or so clones, 90% of them present only once. This material consisted of CD4+ or CD8+ T cells sorted from blood, taken in a trial of the OX40 agonist ivuxolimab. The receptors come from an adult with an advanced solid tumor such as melanoma, head and neck, liver or kidney cancer.

This sequence joins TRBV29-1 and TRBJ2-1; the D call may be TRBD1 or TRBD2 (6 bases each). Germline values: CDR1 SQVTM, CDR2 ANQGSEA. CDR3 length equals 14 residues. With 7 bases removed from V and 7 bases from J, the gap between germline ends came to 20 bases. The CDR3 spells CSAGRGRQWNEQFF. CDR3 nucleotides: TGCAGCGCGGGACGGGGGCGCCAGTGGAATGAGCAGTTCTTC.

The chain is built from TRBV4-1 and TRBJ2-5; D not certain. V was trimmed by 1 base and J by 1 base, leaving 10 bases between them. The CDR3 is 15 amino acids. Germline V gives CDR1 MGHRA, CDR2 YSYEKL. The CDR3 region is CASSQGSFGQETQYF. The DNA of the CDR3 is TGCGCCAGCAGCCAAGGGTCGTTCGGCCAAGAGACCCAGTACTTC.

The rearrangement links TRBV6-5 to TRBJ2-3, with a tentative D call TRBD2 (5 bases). The CDR3 has 13 amino acids. Per germline, CDR1 MNHEY and CDR2 SVGAGI. V was cut by 6 bases and J by 6 bases, with 13 bases left in between. The CDR3 nucleotides read TGTGCCAGCAGATCAGCGGAGTTGGATACGCAGTATTTT. Amino acids: CASRSAELDTQYF.

The chain has TRBV10-3 and TRBJ2-7; D call uncertain. The V and J ends lost 6 bases and 2 bases respectively, with 14 bases between them. In germline, CDR1 is ENHRY, CDR2 SYGVKD. The CDR3 is 14 residues long. This CDR3 is CAISPAYYPYEQYF. DNA of the CDR3: TGTGCCATCAGCCCGGCGTACTACCCCTACGAGCAGTACTTC.

The V and J genes are TRBV1 and TRBJ2-3; no DNA check was done on the table's D call, TRBD2. TRBV1 is described as a pseudogene. CDR3 length: 16 amino acids. CDR3 in amino acids: CTSSPWRGTFTDTQYF. Written as DNA, the CDR3 is TGCACCAGCAGCCCGTGGCGGGGGACCTTCACAGATACGCAGTATTTT.

The V gene is TRBV19, the J gene TRBJ1-2; unclear D gene. This CDR3 spans 11 amino acids. V was clipped by 5 bases and J by 2 bases, with 3 bases between them. Germline V gene data show CDR1 as LNHDA and CDR2 as SQIVND (reference sequence). The CDR3 nucleotides are TGTGCCAGTAGTGAGAACTATGGCTACACCTTC. Its protein is CASSENYGYTF.

The chain has TRBV7-9 and TRBJ2-2, with TRBD1 matching 12 bases. Germline V gene lookup returns CDR1 SEHNR and CDR2 FQNEAQ (reference sequence). V trimming: 2 bases; J trimming: 4 bases; junction bases outside the gene matches: 11. This CDR3 region has 19 residues. In nucleotides, the CDR3 is TGTGCCAGCAGCTTACCCCCGGGACAGGGGGCGAAAAGCACCGGGGAGCTGTTTTTT. Translated: CASSLPPGQGAKSTGELFF.

This clone was seen just once. The chain uses TRBV9 and TRBJ2-2, with 10 positions matching TRBD2. There are 18 residues in the CDR3. The V gene's germline CDR1 is SGDLS and CDR2 YYNGEE. Trimming at V came to 4 bases and at J to 4 bases, leaving 13 bases not matched to a gene. CDR3 nucleotide sequence: TGTGCCAGCAGCACAAACCCAAGCGGGGGGGCCTCCACCGGGGAGCTGTTTTTT. Residues: CASSTNPSGGASTGELFF.

V is TRBV4-1 and J is TRBJ2-1; D is unresolved. This CDR3 region has 17 residues. CDR1 and CDR2 (germline): MGHRA, YSYEKL. Trimming took 0 bases from V and 0 from J, leaving 12 bases between them. In DNA, the CDR3 is TGCGCCAGCAGCCAAGATCGGGCCTTCAGCTCCTACAATGAGCAGTTCTTC. Translated: CASSQDRAFSSYNEQFF.

The V gene is TRBV4-1, the J gene TRBJ2-2; TRBD1 aligns across 7 bases. Germline lookup yields CDR1 MGHRA and CDR2 YSYEKL. This CDR3 is 16 amino acids long. J gave up 3 bases and V 4 bases, and 8 bases lay outside the gene matches. The CDR3 DNA reads TGCGCCAGCAGCCTGGAACAGGGGTTGCACACCGGGGAGCTGTTTTTT. Translated, it gives CASSLEQGLHTGELFF.

The chain has TRBV5-1 and TRBJ1-5; TRBD1 aligns across 9 bases. Germline V lookup: CDR1 SGHRS, CDR2 YFSETQ. CDR3 length: 15 residues. J gave up 10 bases and V 0 bases, and 8 bases lay outside the gene matches. For the CDR3, the DNA is TGCGCCAGCAGCTTGGACGACAGGGGGAAGGGACCCCAGCATTTT. Translating it yields CASSLDDRGKGPQHF.

The V gene is TRBV4-1, the J gene TRBJ2-1; 8 nucleotides align to TRBD1. With 4 bases clipped from V and 7 bases from J, the junction kept 12 bases outside the gene matches. This CDR3 region has 16 residues. Germline values: CDR1 MGHRA, CDR2 YSYEKL. CDR3 sequence: CASSPEPQGALNEQFF. DNA of the CDR3: TGCGCCAGCAGCCCAGAACCGCAGGGGGCTTTGAATGAGCAGTTCTTC.

The chain joins TRBV11-2 to TRBJ2-1, with a weak D call TRBD1 (6 bases). Germline loops: CDR1 SGHAT, CDR2 FQNNGV. This CDR3 region has 15 residues. Trimming stripped 4 bases from V and 5 bases from J, with 15 bases between. The CDR3 loop reads CASSSGSGTHNEQFF. The CDR3, as DNA: TGTGCCAGCAGCTCAGGGTCCGGGACACACAATGAGCAGTTCTTC.

The genes are TRBV5-5 and TRBJ2-5; D call uncertain. V gave up 7 bases and J gave up 1 base, with 14 bases separating them. CDR1 is SGHKS and CDR2 is YYEKEE in the germline V gene (reference sequence). The CDR3 has 14 residues. The CDR3 is CASSLLAAQETQYF. In DNA, the CDR3 is TGTGCCAGCTCCCTTTTGGCGGCCCAAGAGACCCAGTACTTC.

This clone came up once. The J gene is TRBJ1-6, the V gene TRBV5-1, with D possibly being TRBD1 (6 bases). Looked up from germline, CDR1 is SGHRS and CDR2 is YFSETQ. The CDR3 runs to 14 residues. V was cut by 4 bases and J by 7 bases, with 12 bases left in between. The CDR3 here is CASSIGQLNSPLHF. In nucleotides, the CDR3 is TGCGCCAGCAGCATCGGACAGCTAAATTCACCCCTCCACTTT.

The gene calls are TRBV5-1 and TRBJ2-5; 8 bases line up with TRBD1. Germline CDR1 and CDR2: SGHRS and YFSETQ. With V trimmed by 0 bases and J by 1 base, 8 bases remained unmatched. The CDR3 consists of 17 residues. The CDR3 region has the DNA TGCGCCAGCAGCTTGGTGTTGGACAGGGTCCGCCAAGAGACCCAGTACTTC. It specifies CASSLVLDRVRQETQYF. The full variable domain, in which reference TRBV5-1 and TRBJ2-5 provide the parts outside the CDR3, is KAGVTQTPRYLIKTRGQQVTLSCSPISGHRSVSWYQQTPGQGLQFLFEYFSETQRNKGNFPGRFSGRQFSNSRSEMNVSTLELGDSALYLCASSLVLDRVRQETQYFGPGTRLLVL.

The V and J genes are TRBV6-5 and TRBJ2-7; possible D gene TRBD1, 6 bases. Per germline, CDR1 MNHEY and CDR2 SVGAGI. The CDR3 has 14 amino acids. Trimming removed 6 bases from V and 6 bases from J, with 18 bases in between. CDR3 in DNA: TGTGCCAGCAGCCAGGGGTTCACGATAGGCGAGCAGTACTTC. It is translated as CASSQGFTIGEQYF.

The chain employs TRBV7-8 and TRBJ2-1; either TRBD1 or TRBD2 may fit D (6 bases each). The CDR3 is 17 residues long. Germline lookup yields CDR1 SGHVS and CDR2 FQNEAQ. Deletions cut 5 bases from V and 1 base from J, with 18 bases between. CDR3 protein: CASSLRPGAASYNEQFF. CDR3 nucleotides: TGTGCCAGCAGCCTGAGACCGGGGGCGGCTTCCTACAATGAGCAGTTCTTC.

The chain recombines TRBV9 with TRBJ1-2, with D unclear. Germline loops: CDR1 SGDLS, CDR2 YYNGEE. The CDR3 runs 13 residues. Trimming pared 1 base from V and 4 bases from J, leaving 8 bases between. In DNA form, the CDR3 reads TGTGCCAGCAGCGTAACAGACGTCTATGGCTACACCTTC. It is translated as CASSVTDVYGYTF. Drawing the rest from reference TRBV9 and TRBJ1-2, the complete variable domain is DSGVTQTPKHLITATGQRVTLRCSPRSGDLSVYWYQQSLDQGLQFLIQYYNGEERAKGNILERFSAQQFPDLHSELNLSSLELGDSALYFCASSVTDVYGYTFGSGTRLTVV.

CDR3 DNA: TGTGCCAGCAGCCCCCTCGAGGGAAATCAGCCCCAGCATTTT. It encodes CASSPLEGNQPQHF. V usage is TRBV6-5 and J usage is TRBJ1-5; no definite D call. In germline, CDR1 is MNHEY, CDR2 SVGAGI. Trimming pared 6 bases from V and 4 bases from J, leaving 13 bases between. The CDR3 spans 14 residues.

The rearrangement joins TRBV5-4 to TRBJ2-7; 9 nucleotides agree with TRBD2. V shed 6 bases, J shed 0 bases, and the junction held 7 bases outside the gene matches. Germline V gives CDR1 SGHNT, CDR2 YYREEE (reference sequence). The CDR3 contains 15 residues. CDR3 loop: CASKLAGLSSYEQYF. The DNA of the CDR3 is TGTGCCAGCAAGCTAGCGGGACTGAGCTCCTACGAGCAGTACTTC.

The V gene is TRBV6-1, the J gene TRBJ1-2; 7 bases are a match to TRBD1. The CDR3 runs to 14 residues. The J segment lost 6 bases and the V segment lost 3 bases, leaving 7 bases of the junction unmatched. CDR1 is MNHNS, CDR2 SASEGT, per germline. CDR3 DNA sequence: TGTGCCAGCAGTGACTGGACAGGAAGCGATGGCTACACCTTC. It specifies CASSDWTGSDGYTF.

The chain joins TRBV19 to TRBJ1-4; 8 bases are shared with TRBD1. CDR1 and CDR2 from the germline V gene are LNHDA and SQIVND (reference sequence). CDR3 length equals 15 residues. V shed 4 bases, J shed 7 bases, and the junction held 8 bases outside the gene matches. The DNA for the CDR3 is TGTGCCAGTAGTACCACAGGGGGTTTAGCTGAAAAACTGTTTTTT. Translating gives CASSTTGGLAEKLFF.

The chain employs TRBV7-2 and TRBJ2-2; D unresolved. The ends were cut back, 3 bases at V and 5 bases at J, with 7 bases in the middle. The CDR3 sequence is 13 residues long. Germline CDR1 SGHTA, CDR2 FQGNSA. The CDR3 sequence is CASSFGVTGELFF. In DNA form, the CDR3 reads TGTGCCAGCAGCTTTGGCGTGACCGGGGAGCTGTTTTTT.

The chain is built from TRBV6-1 and TRBJ1-5; D possibly corresponds to TRBD1 (5 bases). V dropped 4 bases and J dropped 5 bases, with 9 bases sitting between them. The germline gives CDR1 MNHNS, CDR2 SASEGT. CDR3 size: 13 residues. CDR3 residues: CASSVGTYQPQHF. The CDR3 region has the DNA TGTGCCAGCAGTGTCGGGACCTATCAGCCCCAGCATTTT.

This sequence joins TRBV7-2 and TRBJ2-3; either TRBD1 or TRBD2 may supply D (5 bases each). The V gene lost 4 bases and the J gene lost 2 bases, with 7 bases spanning the gap. In germline, CDR1 is SGHTA, CDR2 FQGNSA. The CDR3 sequence is 13 residues long. The CDR3 DNA reads as TGTGCCAGCAGCTGGGGGTCCACAGATACGCAGTATTTT. This codes for CASSWGSTDTQYF. The full variable domain, with the rest looked up from reference TRBV7-2 and TRBJ2-3, is GAGVSQSPSNKVTEKGKDVELRCDPISGHTALYWYRQSLGQGLEFLIYFQGNSAPDKSGLPSDRFSAERTGGSVSTLTIQRTQQEDSAVYLCASSWGSTDTQYFGPGTRLTVL.

This rearrangement joins TRBV5-1 to TRBJ2-5; TRBD2 aligns across 10 bases. Per germline, CDR1 SGHRS and CDR2 YFSETQ. This CDR3 contains 16 residues. J was trimmed by 6 bases and V by 5 bases; bases with no gene match: 13. DNA for the CDR3: TGCGCCAGCAGTCCCAATTCAGCGGGGGGGCTGAAGACCCAGTACTTC. Its translation: CASSPNSAGGLKTQYF.

About this clone itself: A much larger clone lies a single base off, so this may be a read error. V and J are TRBV6-6 and TRBJ1-2, with unresolved D. The CDR3 spans 11 residues. Germline CDR1 is MNHNY and CDR2 is SVGAGI (reference sequence). The ends were cut back, 2 bases at V and 4 bases at J, with 2 bases in the middle. This CDR3 reads CASSYGYGYTF. The CDR3 coding sequence is TGTGCCAGCAGTTACGGCTATGGCTACACCTTC.

This clone came up a few times. The rearrangement links TRBV7-9 to TRBJ1-1; D remains unclear. V was cut by 1 base and J by 1 base, with 13 bases left in between. The CDR3 runs 16 residues. Germline V gene sequence: CDR1 SEHNR, CDR2 FQNEAQ (reference sequence). CDR3 in DNA: TGTGCCAGCAGCTTAGGGGTGGTGGCACGGAACACTGAAGCTTTCTTT. It translates to CASSLGVVARNTEAFF.